The rows below give T cell receptor beta chains drawn from one sample of a study of blood T cell repertoires in COVID-19. TCRdb's copy holds only in-frame clones and misses some; the assay was immunoSEQ multiplex PCR. Of 90,000 to 120,000 clones listed, over 80% were seen once; the top ten hold less than 1.5%. The sample taken for sequencing was peripheral blood. Receptors were obtained from a woman aged 25 to 39 with acute or convalescent COVID-19. CDR3s include the opening cysteine and the closing phenylalanine or tryptophan. D genes are given only for firm matches. Clone sizes are given selectively: once, few, many, or a class where the clone is expanded.

>TRBD1|TRBJ2-6|.|TRBV3-1/TRBV3-2
TGTGCCAGCAGCCATGCGGACAGGGCGAGCTCTGGGGCCAACGTCCTGACTTTC
CASSHADRASSGANVLTF
>.|TRBJ2-7|.|TRBV4-1
TGCGCCAGCAGCGTACAGAAATCCGGGGACTCCTACGAGCAGTACTTC
CASSVQKSGDSYEQYF
>.|TRBJ2-5|once|TRBV11-2
TGTGCCAGCAGCTTAGCGGTTCCCTTCCAAGAGACCCAGTACTTC
CASSLAVPFQETQYF
>TRBD2|TRBJ2-5|.|TRBV14
TGTGCCAGCAGCCAGTGGACTAGCGGCCAAGAGACCCAGTACTTC
CASSQWTSGQETQYF
>TRBD2|TRBJ2-3|.|TRBV6-2/TRBV6-3
TGTGCCAGCAGTTATACCTCTAGCGGGGCTAGCACAGATACGCAGTATTTT
CASSYTSSGASTDTQYF
>.|TRBJ1-3|.|TRBV4-3
TGCGCCAGCAGCCCTCAATATACCGGTGTGGGGCGAAACACCATATATTTT
CASSPQYTGVGRNTIYF
>TRBD2|TRBJ2-5|.|TRBV27
TGTGCCAGCAGTCCGGGGGGGAGAGGAGAGACCCAGTACTTC
CASSPGGRGETQYF
>TRBD1|TRBJ1-6|once|TRBV7-3
TGTGCCAGCAGCTTCCGGGACAGGGTGAATTCACCCCTCCACTTT
CASSFRDRVNSPLHF
>.|TRBJ1-2|.|TRBV29-1
TGCAGCGTTGAAGACAGGTACTATGGCTACACCTTC
CSVEDRYYGYTF
>TRBD2|TRBJ2-3|once|TRBV10-3
TGTGCCATCAGTGAGTCAGCGGGGGGGCTGACAGATACGCAGTATTTT
CAISESAGGLTDTQYF
>TRBD2|TRBJ2-5|.|TRBV11-2
TGTGCCAGCAGCTTTTCTGGCGGGGGACTAGGAGAGACCCAGTACTTC
CASSFSGGGLGETQYF
>.|TRBJ1-5|.|TRBV7-8
TGTGCCAGCAGGCGAGGGGGTTCGGGGGATCAGCCCCAGCATTTT
CASRRGGSGDQPQHF
>.|TRBJ1-2|once|TRBV29-1
TGCAGCGTTTCGGGAGTGCAGAATGGCTACACCTTC
CSVSGVQNGYTF
>TRBD1|TRBJ1-4|.|TRBV4-1
TGCGCCAGCAGCCAGGGGACAGGTGGGGCGCATAATGAAAAACTGTTTTTT
CASSQGTGGAHNEKLFF
>TRBD1|TRBJ1-1|.|TRBV6-6
TGTGCCAGCAGCAGAGACAGGGTGGCTGAAGCTTTCTTT
CASSRDRVAEAFF
>.|TRBJ2-1|.|TRBV6-1
TGTGCCAGCAGTGATGGACTACCTAGCTCCTACAATGAGCAGTTCTTC
CASSDGLPSSYNEQFF
>.|TRBJ2-1|.|TRBV4-3
TGCGCCAGCAGCCAAGGCTATGCCGGGTCTTACAATGAGCAGTTCTTC
CASSQGYAGSYNEQFF
>.|TRBJ2-7|.|TRBV2
TGTGCCAGCAGTGAAGTCAGGACCACGGTGGGAGGGCAGTACTTC
CASSEVRTTVGGQYF
>.|TRBJ1-6|.|TRBV28
TGTGCCAGCAGTTTATGGGATTTAGGATTTGCCGCGAGGAGCTCCTATAATTCACCCCTCCACTTT
CASSLWDLGFAARSSYNSPLHF
>TRBD2|TRBJ2-1|.|TRBV15
TGTGCCACCAGCAAAGCGGGGGGGACCGAAAATGAGCAGTTCTTC
CATSKAGGTENEQFF
>.|TRBJ1-3|.|TRBV5-1
TGCGCCAGCAGCTTTGAGATCTCTGGAAACACCATATATTTT
CASSFEISGNTIYF
>.|TRBJ1-6|.|TRBV3-1/TRBV3-2
TGTGCCAGCAGCCAAGGGGCCGGGGGTGCAGGGATTTCACCCCTCCACTTT
CASSQGAGGAGISPLHF
>.|TRBJ1-2|.|TRBV20-1
TGCAGTGCTAGTAGGATCCAGAGGGCTAACTATGGCTACACCTTC
CSASRIQRANYGYTF
>.|TRBJ1-5|.|TRBV11-2
TGTGCCAGCAGCCCAACATCGGTAGGGGGCAATCAGCCCCAGCATTTT
CASSPTSVGGNQPQHF
>.|TRBJ1-1|.|TRBV2
TGTGCCAGCACCGCTGACAGGAACACTGAAGCTTTCTTT
CASTADRNTEAFF
>TRBD2|TRBJ2-7|.|TRBV7-9
TGTGCCAGCAGCTCTCGACTAGCGGGAGGTCCGAACGAGCAGTACTTC
CASSSRLAGGPNEQYF
>.|TRBJ1-2|.|TRBV9
TGTGCCAGCAGCTCCGAACTTCGGGACATCACCTATGGCTACACCTTC
CASSSELRDITYGYTF